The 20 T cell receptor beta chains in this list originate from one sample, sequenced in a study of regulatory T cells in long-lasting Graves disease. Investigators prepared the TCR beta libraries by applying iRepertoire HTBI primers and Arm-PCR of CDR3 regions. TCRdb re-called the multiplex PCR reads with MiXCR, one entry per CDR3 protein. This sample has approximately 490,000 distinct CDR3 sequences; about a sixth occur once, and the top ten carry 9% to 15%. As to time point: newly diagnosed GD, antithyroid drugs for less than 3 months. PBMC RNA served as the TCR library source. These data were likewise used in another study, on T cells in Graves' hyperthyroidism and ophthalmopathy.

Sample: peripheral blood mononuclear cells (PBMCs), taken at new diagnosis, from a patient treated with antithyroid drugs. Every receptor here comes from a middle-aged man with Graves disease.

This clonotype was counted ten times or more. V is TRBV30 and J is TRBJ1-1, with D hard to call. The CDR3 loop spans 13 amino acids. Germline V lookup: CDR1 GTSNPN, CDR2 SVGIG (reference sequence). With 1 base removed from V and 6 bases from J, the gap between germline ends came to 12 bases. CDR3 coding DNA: TGTGCCTGGAGTGGGGTAGTTAGGTCTGAAGCTTTCTTT. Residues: CAWSGVVRSEAFF.

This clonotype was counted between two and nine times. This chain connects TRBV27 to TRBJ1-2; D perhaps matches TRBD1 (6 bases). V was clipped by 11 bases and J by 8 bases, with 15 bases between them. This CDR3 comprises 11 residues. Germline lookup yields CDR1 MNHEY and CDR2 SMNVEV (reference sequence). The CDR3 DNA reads TGTGCCGTACTAGAGGGGGAAGGCTACACCTTC. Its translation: CAVLEGEGYTF.

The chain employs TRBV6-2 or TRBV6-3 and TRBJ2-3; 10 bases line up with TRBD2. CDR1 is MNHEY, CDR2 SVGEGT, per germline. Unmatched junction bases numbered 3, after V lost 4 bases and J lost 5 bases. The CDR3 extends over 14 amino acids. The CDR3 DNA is TGTGCCAGCAGTTTCCTAGCGGGAGAAGATACGCAGTATTTT. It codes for CASSFLAGEDTQYF.

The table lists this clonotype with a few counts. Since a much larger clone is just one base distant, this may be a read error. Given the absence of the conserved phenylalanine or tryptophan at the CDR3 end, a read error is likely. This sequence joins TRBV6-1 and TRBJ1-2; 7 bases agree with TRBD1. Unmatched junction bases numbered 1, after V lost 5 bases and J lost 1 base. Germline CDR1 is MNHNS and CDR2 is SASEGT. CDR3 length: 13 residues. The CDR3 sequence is CASSRDSNYGYTS. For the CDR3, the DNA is TGTGCCAGCAGTCGGGACAGTAACTATGGCTACACCTCC.

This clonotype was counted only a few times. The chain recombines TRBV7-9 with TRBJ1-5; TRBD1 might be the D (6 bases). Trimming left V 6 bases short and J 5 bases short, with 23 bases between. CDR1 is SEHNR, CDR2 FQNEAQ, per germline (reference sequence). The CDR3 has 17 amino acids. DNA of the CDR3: TGTGCCAGCAGTCGGGGGGAGGGGGTCCCCTCTTATCAGCCCCAGCATTTT. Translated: CASSRGEGVPSYQPQHF.

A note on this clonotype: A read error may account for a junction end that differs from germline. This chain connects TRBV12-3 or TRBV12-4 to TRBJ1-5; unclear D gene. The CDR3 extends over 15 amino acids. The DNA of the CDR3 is TGTGCCAGCAGGCGAGGTAAGAAGGGCAACCAGCCCCAGCATTTT. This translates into CASRRGKKGNQPQHF.

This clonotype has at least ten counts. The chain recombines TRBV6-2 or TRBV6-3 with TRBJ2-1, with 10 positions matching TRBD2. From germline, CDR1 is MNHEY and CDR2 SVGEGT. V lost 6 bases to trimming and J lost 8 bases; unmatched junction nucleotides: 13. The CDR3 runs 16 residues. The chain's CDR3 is CASSERQAGGIYEQFF. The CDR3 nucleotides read TGTGCCAGCAGCGAAAGGCAAGCGGGAGGGATCTATGAGCAGTTCTTC.

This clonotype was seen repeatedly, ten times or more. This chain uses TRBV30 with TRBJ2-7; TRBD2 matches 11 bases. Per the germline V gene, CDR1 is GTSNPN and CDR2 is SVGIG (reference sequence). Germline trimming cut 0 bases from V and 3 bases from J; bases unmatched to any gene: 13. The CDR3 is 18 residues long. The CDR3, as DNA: TGTGCCTGGAGTGTAACCTCTATTTTAGCGGGAGGGCTCTACGAGCAGTACTTC. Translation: CAWSVTSILAGGLYEQYF.

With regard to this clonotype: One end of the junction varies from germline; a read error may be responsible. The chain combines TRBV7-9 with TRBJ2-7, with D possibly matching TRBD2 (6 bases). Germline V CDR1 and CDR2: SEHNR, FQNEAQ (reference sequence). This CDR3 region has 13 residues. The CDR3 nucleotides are TGTACCAGCAGCATCGGACTATCGGGTGAGCAGTACTTC. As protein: CTSSIGLSGEQYF. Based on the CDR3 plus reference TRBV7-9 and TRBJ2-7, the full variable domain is DTGVSQNPRHKITKRGQNVTFRCDPISEHNRLYWYRQTLGQGPEFLTYFQNEAQLEKSRLLSDRFSAERPKGSFSTLEIQRTEQGDSAMYLCTSSIGLSGEQYFGPGTRLTVT.

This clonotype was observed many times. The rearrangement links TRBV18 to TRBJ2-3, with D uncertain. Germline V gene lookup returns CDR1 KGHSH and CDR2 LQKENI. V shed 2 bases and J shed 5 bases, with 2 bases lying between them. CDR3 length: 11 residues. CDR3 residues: CASSPKDTQYF. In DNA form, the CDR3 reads TGTGCCAGCTCACCAAAAGATACGCAGTATTTT.

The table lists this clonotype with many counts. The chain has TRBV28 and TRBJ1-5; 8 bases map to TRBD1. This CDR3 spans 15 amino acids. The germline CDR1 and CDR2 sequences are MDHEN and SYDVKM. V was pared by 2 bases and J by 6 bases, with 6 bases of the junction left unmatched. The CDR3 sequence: CASSLLSGGSQPQHF. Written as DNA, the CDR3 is TGTGCCAGCAGTTTACTTTCAGGGGGCAGTCAGCCCCAGCATTTT. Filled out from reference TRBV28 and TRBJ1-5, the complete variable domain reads DVKVTQSSRYLVKRTGEKVFLECVQDMDHENMFWYRQDPGLGLRLIYFSYDVKMKEKGDIPEGYSVSREKKERFSLILESASTNQTSMYLCASSLLSGGSQPQHFGDGTRLSIL.

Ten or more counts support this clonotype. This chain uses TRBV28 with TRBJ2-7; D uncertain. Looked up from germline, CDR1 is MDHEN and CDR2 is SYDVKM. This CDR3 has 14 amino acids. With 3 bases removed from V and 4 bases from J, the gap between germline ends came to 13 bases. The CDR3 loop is CASSFGTWRYEQYF. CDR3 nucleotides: TGTGCCAGCAGTTTCGGCACATGGCGGTACGAGCAGTACTTC.

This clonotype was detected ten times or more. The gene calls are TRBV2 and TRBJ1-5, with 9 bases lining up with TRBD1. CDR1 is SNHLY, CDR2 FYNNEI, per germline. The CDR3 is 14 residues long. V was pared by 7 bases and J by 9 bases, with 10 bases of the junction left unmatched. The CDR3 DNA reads TGTGCCAGCAATCGCGCCGGGACAGGGTCGCCCCAGCATTTT. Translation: CASNRAGTGSPQHF.

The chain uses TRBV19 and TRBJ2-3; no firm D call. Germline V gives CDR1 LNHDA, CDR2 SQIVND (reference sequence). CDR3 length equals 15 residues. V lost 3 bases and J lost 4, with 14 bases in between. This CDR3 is CASSIPSGGADTQYF. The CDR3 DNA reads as TGTGCCAGTAGTATTCCGTCGGGTGGCGCAGATACGCAGTATTTT.

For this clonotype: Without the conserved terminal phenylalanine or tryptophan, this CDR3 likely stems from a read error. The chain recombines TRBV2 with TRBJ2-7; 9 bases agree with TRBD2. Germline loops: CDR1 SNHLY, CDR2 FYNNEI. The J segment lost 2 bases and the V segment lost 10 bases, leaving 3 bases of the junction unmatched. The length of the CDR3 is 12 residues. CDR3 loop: CAMGLAPYEQYL. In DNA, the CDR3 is TGTGCCATGGGACTAGCCCCCTACGAGCAGTACCTC.

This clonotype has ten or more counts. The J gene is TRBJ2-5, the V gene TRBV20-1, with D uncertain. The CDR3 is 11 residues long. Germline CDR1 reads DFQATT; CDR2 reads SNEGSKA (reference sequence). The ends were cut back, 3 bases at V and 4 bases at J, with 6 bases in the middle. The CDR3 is CSASLLETQYF. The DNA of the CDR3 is TGCAGTGCTAGTTTGTTAGAGACCCAGTACTTC.

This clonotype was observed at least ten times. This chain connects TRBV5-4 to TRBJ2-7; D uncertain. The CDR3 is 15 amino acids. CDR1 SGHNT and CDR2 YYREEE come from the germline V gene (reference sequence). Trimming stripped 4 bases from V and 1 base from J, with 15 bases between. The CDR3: CASSPYVSTSYEQYF. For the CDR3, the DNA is TGTGCCAGCAGCCCTTATGTGAGTACGTCCTACGAGCAGTACTTC.

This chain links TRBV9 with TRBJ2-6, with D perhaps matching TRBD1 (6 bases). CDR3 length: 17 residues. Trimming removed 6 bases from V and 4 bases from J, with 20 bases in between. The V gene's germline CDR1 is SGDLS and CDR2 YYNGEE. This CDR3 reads CASTKTGGGAGANVLTF. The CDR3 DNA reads TGTGCCAGCACCAAGACGGGTGGGGGCGCAGGGGCCAACGTCCTGACTTTC.

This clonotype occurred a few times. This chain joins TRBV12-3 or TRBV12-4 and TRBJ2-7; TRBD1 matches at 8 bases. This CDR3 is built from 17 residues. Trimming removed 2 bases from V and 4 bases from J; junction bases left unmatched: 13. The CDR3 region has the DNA TGTGCCAGCAGTTTACGGACAGGGAAAGTCTCTACGTACGAGCAGTACTTC. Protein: CASSLRTGKVSTYEQYF.

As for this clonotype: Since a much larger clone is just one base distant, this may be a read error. The CDR3 nucleotides are TGTGCCAGCAGCTCTCCAAGGACTAGCGACTTCAATGAGCAGTTCTTC. Protein sequence: CASSSPRTSDFNEQFF. J is TRBJ2-1 and V is TRBV7-6; 9 bases map to TRBD2. The CDR3 loop spans 16 amino acids. Germline CDR1 reads SGHVS; CDR2 reads FNYEAQ. The V gene end was trimmed by 4 bases and the J gene end by 6 bases; junction bases not matched to a gene: 10.